The following is a T cell receptor (beta chain) sequence with its context. Its target is not known. The CDR3 has 14 amino acids. CDR1 KGHSH and CDR2 LQKENI come from the germline V gene. The trim removed 6 bases at V and 8 bases at J, leaving 7 bases unmatched. This entry belongs to a study of shared clonotypes between healthy human individuals. Study conclusions and caveats: Measured sharing among donors was expected to vary with sequencing depth.

The assay ran at deep level. How the authors handled the data: Junction-only immunoSEQ data arrived without quality scores, meaning filtering differed. The assay was immunoSEQ multiplex PCR, and TCRdb's table has in-frame clones only and misses some. V and J calls and clone size are given by that table; D and trimming were obtained from the DNA. This sample has roughly 2.6 million clones, with approximately 90% found just once. This TCR was recovered from a man aged 18-30 years in good health. The specimen was naive CD4+ T cells sorted from blood. Described subset: CD45RA+ positively selected. The chain couples TRBV18 to TRBJ1-4; TRBD1 agrees at 9 bases. CDR3: CASSVGQGGEKLFF. Here the CDR3 DNA reads TGTGCCAGCTCCGTGGGACAGGGCGGGGAAAAACTGTTTTTT.